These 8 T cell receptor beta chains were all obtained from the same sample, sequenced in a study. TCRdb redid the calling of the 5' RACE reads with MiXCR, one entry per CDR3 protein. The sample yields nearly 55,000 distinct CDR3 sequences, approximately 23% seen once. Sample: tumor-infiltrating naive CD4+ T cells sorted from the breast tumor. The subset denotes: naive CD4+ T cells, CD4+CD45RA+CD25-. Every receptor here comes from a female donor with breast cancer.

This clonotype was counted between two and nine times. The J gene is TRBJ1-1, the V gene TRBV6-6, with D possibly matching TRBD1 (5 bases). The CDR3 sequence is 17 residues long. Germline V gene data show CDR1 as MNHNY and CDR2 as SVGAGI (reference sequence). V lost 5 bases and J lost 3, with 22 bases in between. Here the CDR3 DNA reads TGTGCCAGCAGTCTATCGACAACACCCTTAGGGGACACTGAAGCTTTCTTT. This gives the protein CASSLSTTPLGDTEAFF.

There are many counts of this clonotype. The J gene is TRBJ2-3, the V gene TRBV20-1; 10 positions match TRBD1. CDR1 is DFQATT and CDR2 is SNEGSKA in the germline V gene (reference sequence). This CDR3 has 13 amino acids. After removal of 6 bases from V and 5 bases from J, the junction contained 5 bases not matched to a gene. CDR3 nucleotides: TGCAGTGCCAGGGGGACAGGGGTAGATACGCAGTATTTT. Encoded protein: CSARGTGVDTQYF.

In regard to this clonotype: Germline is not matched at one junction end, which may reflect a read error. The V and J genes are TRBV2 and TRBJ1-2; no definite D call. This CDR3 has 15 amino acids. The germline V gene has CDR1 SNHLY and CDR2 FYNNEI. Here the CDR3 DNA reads TGTGCCAGCAGTGAGGATAGGAATCGAAACTATGGCCACACCTTC. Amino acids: CASSEDRNRNYGHTF.

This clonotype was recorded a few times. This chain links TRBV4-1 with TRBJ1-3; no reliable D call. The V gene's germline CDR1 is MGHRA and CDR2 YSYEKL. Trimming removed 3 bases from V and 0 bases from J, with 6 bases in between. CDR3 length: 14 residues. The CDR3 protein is CASSHRVSGNTIYF. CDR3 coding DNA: TGCGCCAGCAGCCACAGAGTCTCTGGAAACACCATATATTTT.

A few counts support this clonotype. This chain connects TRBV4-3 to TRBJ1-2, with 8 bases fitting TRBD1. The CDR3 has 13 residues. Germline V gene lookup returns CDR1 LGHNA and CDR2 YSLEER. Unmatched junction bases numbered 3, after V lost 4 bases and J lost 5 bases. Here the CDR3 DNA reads TGCGCCAGCAGCCTGGACAGGGTATATGGCTACACCTTC. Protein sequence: CASSLDRVYGYTF.

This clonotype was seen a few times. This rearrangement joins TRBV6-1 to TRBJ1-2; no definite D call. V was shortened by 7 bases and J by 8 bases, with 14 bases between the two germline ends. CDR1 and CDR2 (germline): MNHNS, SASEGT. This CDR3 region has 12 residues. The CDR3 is CASTSWAWGYTF. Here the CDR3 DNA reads TGTGCCAGCACCTCTTGGGCGTGGGGCTACACCTTC.

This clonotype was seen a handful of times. The CDR3 bases are TGCGCCAGCAGTGGGGCCATAGCGGGTACGCAGTATTTT. This sequence encodes CASSGAIAGTQYF. V and J are TRBV10-1 and TRBJ2-3, with TRBD2 matching 7 bases. The CDR3 extends over 13 amino acids. Per the germline V gene, CDR1 is WNHNN and CDR2 is SYGVQD (reference sequence). V dropped 4 bases and J dropped 8; count of bases not matched to a gene: 6.

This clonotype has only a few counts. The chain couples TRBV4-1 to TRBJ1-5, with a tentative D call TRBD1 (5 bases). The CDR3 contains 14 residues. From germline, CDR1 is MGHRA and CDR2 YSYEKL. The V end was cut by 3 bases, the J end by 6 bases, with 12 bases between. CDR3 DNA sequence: TGCGCCAGCAGCCAGTTAGCAGGGATTCAGCCCCAGCATTTT. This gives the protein CASSQLAGIQPQHF.